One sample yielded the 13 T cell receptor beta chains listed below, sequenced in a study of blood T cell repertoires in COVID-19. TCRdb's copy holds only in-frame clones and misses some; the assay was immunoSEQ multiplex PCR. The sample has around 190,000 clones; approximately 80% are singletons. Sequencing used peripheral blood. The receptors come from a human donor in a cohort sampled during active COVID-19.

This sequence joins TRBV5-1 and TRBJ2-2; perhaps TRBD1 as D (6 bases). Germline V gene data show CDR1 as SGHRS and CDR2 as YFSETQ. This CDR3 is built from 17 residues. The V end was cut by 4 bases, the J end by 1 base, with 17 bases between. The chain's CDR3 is CASSIPTGQENTGELFF. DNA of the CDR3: TGCGCCAGCAGCATACCTACAGGGCAGGAGAACACCGGGGAGCTGTTTTTT.

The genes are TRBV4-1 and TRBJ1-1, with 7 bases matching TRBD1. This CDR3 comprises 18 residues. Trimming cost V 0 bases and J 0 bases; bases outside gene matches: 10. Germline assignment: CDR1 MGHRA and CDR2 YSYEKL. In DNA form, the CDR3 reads TGCGCCAGCAGCCAAGATCGAGGACAGGCTCCTTTGAACACTGAAGCTTTCTTT. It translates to CASSQDRGQAPLNTEAFF.

CDR3 nucleotides: TGCGCCAGCAGGCAGGGGGCGGGCTACGAGCAGTACTTC. Its translation: CASRQGAGYEQYF. This chain joins TRBV5-1 and TRBJ2-7; 8 bases map to TRBD1. This CDR3 has 13 amino acids. CDR1 is SGHRS and CDR2 is YFSETQ in the germline V gene. After removal of 5 bases from V and 3 bases from J, the junction contained 4 bases not matched to a gene.

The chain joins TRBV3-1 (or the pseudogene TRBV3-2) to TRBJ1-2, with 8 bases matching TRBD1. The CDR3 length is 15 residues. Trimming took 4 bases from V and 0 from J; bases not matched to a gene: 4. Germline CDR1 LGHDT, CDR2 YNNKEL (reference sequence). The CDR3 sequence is CASSPQQGANYGYTF. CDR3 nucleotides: TGTGCCAGCAGCCCCCAACAGGGGGCTAACTATGGCTACACCTTC.

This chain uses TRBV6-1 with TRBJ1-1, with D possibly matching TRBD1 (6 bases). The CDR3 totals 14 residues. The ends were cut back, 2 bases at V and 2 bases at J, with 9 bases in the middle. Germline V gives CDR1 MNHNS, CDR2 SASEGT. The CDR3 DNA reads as TGTGCCAGCAGTGAAACAGGGCCCAACACTGAAGCTTTCTTT. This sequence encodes CASSETGPNTEAFF.

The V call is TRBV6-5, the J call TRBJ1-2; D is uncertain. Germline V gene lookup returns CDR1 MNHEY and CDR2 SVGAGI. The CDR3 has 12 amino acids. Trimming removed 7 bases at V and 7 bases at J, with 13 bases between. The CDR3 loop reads CASTQGRVGYTF. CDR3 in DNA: TGTGCCAGCACTCAAGGTCGGGTTGGCTACACCTTC.

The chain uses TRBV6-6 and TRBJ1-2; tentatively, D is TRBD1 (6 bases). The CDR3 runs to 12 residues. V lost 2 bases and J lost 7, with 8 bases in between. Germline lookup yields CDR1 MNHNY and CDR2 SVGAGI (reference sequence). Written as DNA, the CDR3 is TGTGCCAGCAGTTACGGGGGCCCTGGCTACACCTTC. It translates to CASSYGGPGYTF.

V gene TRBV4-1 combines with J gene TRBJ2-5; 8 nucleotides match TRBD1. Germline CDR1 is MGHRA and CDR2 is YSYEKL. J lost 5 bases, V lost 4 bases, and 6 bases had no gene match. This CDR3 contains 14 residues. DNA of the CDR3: TGCGCCAGCAGCCCCATACAGGGGGTCGAGACCCAGTACTTC. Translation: CASSPIQGVETQYF.

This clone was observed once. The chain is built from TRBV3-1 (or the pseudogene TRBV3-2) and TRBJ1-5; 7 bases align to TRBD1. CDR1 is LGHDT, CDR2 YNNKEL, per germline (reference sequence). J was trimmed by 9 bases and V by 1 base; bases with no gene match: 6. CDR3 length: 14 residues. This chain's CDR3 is CASSQVAGGGPQHF. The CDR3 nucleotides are TGTGCCAGCAGCCAAGTGGCAGGGGGAGGGCCCCAGCATTTT.

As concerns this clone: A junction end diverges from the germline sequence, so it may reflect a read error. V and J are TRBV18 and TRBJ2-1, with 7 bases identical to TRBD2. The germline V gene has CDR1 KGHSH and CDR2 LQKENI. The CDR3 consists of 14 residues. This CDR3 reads CASSPGLPRDEQFF. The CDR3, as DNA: TGTGCCAGTTCACCGGGACTACCGCGGGATGAGCAGTTCTTC.

The CDR3 here is CASSPTGTGGYEQYF. CDR3 in DNA: TGTGCCAGCAGCCCGACTGGGACAGGGGGGTACGAGCAGTACTTC. This sequence joins TRBV7-9 and TRBJ2-7; 11 bases map to TRBD1. Germline CDR1 SEHNR, CDR2 FQNEAQ (reference sequence). The CDR3 is 15 amino acids. With V trimmed by 5 bases and J by 4 bases, 7 bases remained unmatched.

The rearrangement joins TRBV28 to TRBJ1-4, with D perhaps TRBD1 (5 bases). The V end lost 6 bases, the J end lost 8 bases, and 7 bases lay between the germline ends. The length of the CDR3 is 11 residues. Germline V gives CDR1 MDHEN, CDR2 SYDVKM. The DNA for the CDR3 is TGTGCCAGCAGCGGGGGGGAAAAACTGTTTTTT. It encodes CASSGGEKLFF.

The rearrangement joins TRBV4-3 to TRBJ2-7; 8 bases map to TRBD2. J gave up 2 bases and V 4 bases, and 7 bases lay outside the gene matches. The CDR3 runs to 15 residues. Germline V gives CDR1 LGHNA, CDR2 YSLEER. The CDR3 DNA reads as TGCGCCAGCAGCCCAAGTAGCGGGGCCACCTACGAGCAGTACTTC. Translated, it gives CASSPSSGATYEQYF.